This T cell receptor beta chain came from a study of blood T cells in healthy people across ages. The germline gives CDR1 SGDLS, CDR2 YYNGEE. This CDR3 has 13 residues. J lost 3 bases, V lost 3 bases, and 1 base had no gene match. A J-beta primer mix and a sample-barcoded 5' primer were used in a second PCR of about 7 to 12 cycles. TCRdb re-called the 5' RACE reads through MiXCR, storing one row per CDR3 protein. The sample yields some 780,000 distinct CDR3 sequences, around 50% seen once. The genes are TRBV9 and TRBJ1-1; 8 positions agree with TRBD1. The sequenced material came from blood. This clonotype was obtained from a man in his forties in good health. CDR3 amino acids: CASSAQGDTEAFF. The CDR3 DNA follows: TGTGCCAGCAGCGCACAGGGGGACACTGAAGCTTTCTTT.